This T cell receptor beta chain came from a study of blood T cell dynamics during melanoma immunotherapy. Study conclusions and caveats: Unlike progressors, later disease-control patients had W3 repertoires gaining clonality or diversity.

The time point was: pre-treatment baseline. Blood was drawn before treatment and at week 3 after checkpoint blockade. No patient had earlier systemic cancer treatment, concurrent immunosuppressants, or another active cancer. In regard to this clone: The antigen remains undetermined.

This CDR3 is 15 amino acids long. Germline assignment: CDR1 SEHNR and CDR2 FQNEAQ (reference sequence). Trimming took 6 bases from V and 2 from J, leaving 15 bases between them. Every bulk PBMC sample received the same 350 ng of DNA. Assay used: immunoSEQ multiplex PCR; TCRdb lists only in-frame clones, some missing. The sample contains approximately 11,000 clones, roughly 83% of which appear only once. Material: blood, obtained from a patient treated with checkpoint blockade. The chain carries TRBV7-9 and TRBJ2-3, with D perhaps matching TRBD1 or TRBD2 (5 bases each). This receptor was obtained from a human donor with melanoma. The CDR3 DNA sequence: TGTGCCAGCAGTAGACAGTCGACTACCACAGATACGCAGTATTTT. As protein: CASSRQSTTTDTQYF.